Detailed here is one T cell receptor beta chain. The data derive from a study of blood T cell repertoires in COVID-19. Study in general: From the United States, Italy and Spain came samples of acute and convalescent COVID-19. PBMCs, B-cell-depleted T cells, or T cells were the source of the cDNA or gDNA that made up the material.

Produced via immunoSEQ multiplex PCR; TCRdb's table is partial and in-frame only. The sample holds 300,000 to 400,000 clones, about 89% seen once. Trimming pared 0 bases from V and 6 bases from J, leaving 12 bases between. The CDR3 has 15 residues. Germline CDR1 MNHEY, CDR2 SVGAGI. Sequencing was done on a sample of peripheral blood. This TCR derives from a woman aged 45-65 years who had recovered from COVID-19. V is TRBV6-5 and J is TRBJ2-1; D unclear. The CDR3 loop is CASSYSWQVGNEQFF. CDR3 in DNA: TGTGCCAGCAGTTACTCATGGCAGGTCGGCAATGAGCAGTTCTTC.